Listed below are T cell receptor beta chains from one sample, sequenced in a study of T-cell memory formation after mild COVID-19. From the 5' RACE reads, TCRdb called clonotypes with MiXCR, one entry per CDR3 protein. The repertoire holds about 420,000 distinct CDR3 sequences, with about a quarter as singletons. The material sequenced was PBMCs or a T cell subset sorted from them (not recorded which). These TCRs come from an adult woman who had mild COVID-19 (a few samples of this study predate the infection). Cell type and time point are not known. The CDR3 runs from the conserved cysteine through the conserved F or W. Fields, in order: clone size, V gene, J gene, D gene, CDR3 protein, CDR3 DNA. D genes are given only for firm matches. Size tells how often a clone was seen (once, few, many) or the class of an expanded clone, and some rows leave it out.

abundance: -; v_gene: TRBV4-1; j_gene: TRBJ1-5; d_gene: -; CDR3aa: CASSQEATLNQPQHF; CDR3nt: TGCGCCAGCAGCCAAGAAGCCACACTAAATCAGCCCCAGCATTTT
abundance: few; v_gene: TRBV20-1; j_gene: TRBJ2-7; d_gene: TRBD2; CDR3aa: CSAGTSRHEQYF; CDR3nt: TGCAGTGCGGGGACTAGCAGACACGAGCAGTACTTC
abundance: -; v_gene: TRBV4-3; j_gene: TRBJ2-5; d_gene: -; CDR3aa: CASSRKSEGETQYF; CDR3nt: TGCGCCAGCAGCCGGAAAAGTGAGGGGGAGACCCAGTACTTC
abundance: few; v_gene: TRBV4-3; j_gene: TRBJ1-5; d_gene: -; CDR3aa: CASSQDRAGSGQPQHF; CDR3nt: TGCGCCAGCAGCCAAGATAGGGCAGGCTCAGGTCAGCCCCAGCATTTT
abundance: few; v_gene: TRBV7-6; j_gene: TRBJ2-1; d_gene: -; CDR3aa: CASSLAREEQFF; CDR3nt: TGTGCCAGCAGCTTAGCTAGGGAGGAGCAGTTCTTC
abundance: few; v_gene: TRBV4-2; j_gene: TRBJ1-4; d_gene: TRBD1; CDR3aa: CASSQDMTGQTTNEKLFF; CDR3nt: TGTGCCAGCAGCCAAGATATGACAGGGCAAACAACTAATGAAAAACTGTTTTTT
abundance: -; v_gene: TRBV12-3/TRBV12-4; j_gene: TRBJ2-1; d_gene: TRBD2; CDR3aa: CASSLVVGGVYNEQFF; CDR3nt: TGTGCCAGCAGTTTGGTTGTGGGAGGGGTGTACAATGAGCAGTTCTTC
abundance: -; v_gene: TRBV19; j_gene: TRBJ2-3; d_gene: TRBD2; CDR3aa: CASSVTRLAGDSSTDTQYF; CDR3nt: TGTGCCAGTAGTGTTACTAGACTAGCGGGGGACTCCAGCACAGATACGCAGTATTTT
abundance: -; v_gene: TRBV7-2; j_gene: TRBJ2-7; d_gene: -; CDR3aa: CASTRDRTYEQYF; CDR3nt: TGTGCCAGCACCCGAGACAGGACCTACGAGCAGTACTTC
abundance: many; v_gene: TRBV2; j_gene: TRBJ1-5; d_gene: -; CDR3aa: CASSESGSNQPQHF; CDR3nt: TGTGCCAGCAGTGAGTCCGGGAGCAATCAGCCCCAGCATTTT
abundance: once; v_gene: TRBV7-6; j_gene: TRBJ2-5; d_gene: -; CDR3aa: CASTPSYSPQETQYF; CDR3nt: TGTGCCAGCACCCCGTCCTACAGCCCACAAGAGACCCAGTACTTC
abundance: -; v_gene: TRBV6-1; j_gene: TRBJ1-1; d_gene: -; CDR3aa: CASSGSEGLYTEAFF; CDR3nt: TGTGCCAGCAGTGGTTCAGAGGGTTTGTACACTGAAGCTTTCTTT
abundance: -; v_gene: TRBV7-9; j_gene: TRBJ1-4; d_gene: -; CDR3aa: CASSLDLPRQLFF; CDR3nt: TGTGCCAGCAGCTTAGACTTACCGAGGCAACTGTTTTTT
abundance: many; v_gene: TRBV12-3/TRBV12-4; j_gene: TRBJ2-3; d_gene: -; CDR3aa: CASSFGRGTDTQYF; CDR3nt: TGTGCCAGCAGTTTTGGCAGAGGGACAGATACGCAGTATTTT
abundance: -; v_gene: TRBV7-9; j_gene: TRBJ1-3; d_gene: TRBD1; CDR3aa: CASSLQGAPGSGNTIYF; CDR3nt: TGTGCCAGCAGCTTACAGGGGGCGCCCGGGTCTGGAAACACCATATATTTT
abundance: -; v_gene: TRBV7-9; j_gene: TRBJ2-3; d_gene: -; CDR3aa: CASSTEAGSDTQYF; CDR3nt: TGTGCCAGCAGCACAGAGGCTGGATCAGATACGCAGTATTTT
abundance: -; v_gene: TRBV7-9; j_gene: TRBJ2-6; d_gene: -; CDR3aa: CASSLGQLTSGANVLTF; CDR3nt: TGTGCCAGCAGCTTAGGTCAGCTAACCTCTGGGGCCAACGTCCTGACTTTC
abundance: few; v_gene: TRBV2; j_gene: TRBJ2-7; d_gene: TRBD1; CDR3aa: CASSEWGQGSYEQYF; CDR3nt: TGTGCCAGCAGTGAATGGGGACAGGGGTCCTACGAGCAGTACTTC
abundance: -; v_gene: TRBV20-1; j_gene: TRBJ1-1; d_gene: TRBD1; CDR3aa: CSAFGQDKMNTEAFF; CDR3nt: TGCAGTGCTTTTGGACAGGATAAAATGAACACTGAAGCTTTCTTT
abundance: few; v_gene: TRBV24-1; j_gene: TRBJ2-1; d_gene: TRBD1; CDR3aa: CATSDRDRVLSEQFF; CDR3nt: TGTGCCACCAGTGATCGGGACAGGGTTCTGTCTGAGCAGTTCTTC
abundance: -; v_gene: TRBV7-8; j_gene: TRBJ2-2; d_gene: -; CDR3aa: CASVRGRKAAGELFF; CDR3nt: TGTGCCAGCGTTAGGGGCAGAAAGGCCGCCGGGGAGCTGTTTTTT
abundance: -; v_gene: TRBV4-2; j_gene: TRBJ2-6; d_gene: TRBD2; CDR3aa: CASSQPGLAGETGANVLTF; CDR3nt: TGTGCCAGCAGCCAACCTGGACTAGCGGGAGAGACAGGGGCCAACGTCCTGACTTTC
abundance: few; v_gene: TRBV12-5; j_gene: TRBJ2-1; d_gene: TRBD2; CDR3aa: CASGFESGRSPSSYNEQFF; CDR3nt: TGTGCTAGTGGTTTTGAGAGCGGGAGGTCTCCTAGCTCCTACAATGAGCAGTTCTTC
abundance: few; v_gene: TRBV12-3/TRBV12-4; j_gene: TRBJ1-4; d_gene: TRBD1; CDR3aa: CASSSYRGLDEKLFF; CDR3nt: TGTGCCAGCAGCAGTTACAGGGGGCTAGATGAAAAACTGTTTTTT
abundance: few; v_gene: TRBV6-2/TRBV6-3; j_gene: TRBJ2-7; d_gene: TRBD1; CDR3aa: CATRVWTGNYEQYF; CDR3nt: TGTGCCACCCGGGTGTGGACAGGGAACTACGAGCAGTACTTC
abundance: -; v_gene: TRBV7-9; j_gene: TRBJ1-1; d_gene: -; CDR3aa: CASSSTLLNTEAFF; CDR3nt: TGTGCCAGCAGCTCTACTCTACTGAACACTGAAGCTTTCTTT
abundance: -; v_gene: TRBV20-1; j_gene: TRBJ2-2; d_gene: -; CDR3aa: CSARDGDTGELFF; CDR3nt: TGCAGTGCTAGAGATGGTGACACCGGGGAGCTGTTTTTT
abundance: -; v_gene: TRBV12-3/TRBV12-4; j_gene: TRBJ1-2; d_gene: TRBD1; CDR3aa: CASSPGQAGGYTF; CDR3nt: TGTGCCAGCAGCCCGGGACAGGCGGGTGGCTACACCTTC
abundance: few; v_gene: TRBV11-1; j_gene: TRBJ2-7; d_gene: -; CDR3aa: CASSDRPSGQYF; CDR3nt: TGTGCCAGCAGCGACCGGCCCAGCGGGCAGTACTTC
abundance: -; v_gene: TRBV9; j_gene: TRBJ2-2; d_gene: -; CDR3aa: CASGGVGTGELFF; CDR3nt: TGTGCCAGTGGCGGGGTCGGCACCGGGGAGCTGTTTTTT
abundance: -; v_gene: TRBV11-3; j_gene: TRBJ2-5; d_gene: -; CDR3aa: CASSLHNRAVVQETQYF; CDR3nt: TGTGCCAGCAGCTTACACAATCGGGCTGTCGTCCAAGAGACCCAGTACTTC
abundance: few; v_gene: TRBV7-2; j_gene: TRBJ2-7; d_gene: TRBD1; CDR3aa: CASSLTGTGVEQYF; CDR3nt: TGTGCCAGCAGCTTAACCGGGACAGGGGTCGAGCAGTACTTC
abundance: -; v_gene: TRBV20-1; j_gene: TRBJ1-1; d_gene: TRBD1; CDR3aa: CSARRQGAGTEAFF; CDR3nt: TGCAGTGCTAGGCGACAGGGCGCGGGCACTGAAGCTTTCTTT
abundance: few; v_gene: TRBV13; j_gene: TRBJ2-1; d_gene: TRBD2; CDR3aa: CAIPTSGASYNEQFF; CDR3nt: TGTGCCATCCCTACTAGCGGGGCCTCCTACAATGAGCAGTTCTTC
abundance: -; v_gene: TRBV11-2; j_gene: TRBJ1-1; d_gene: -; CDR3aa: CASSLGGGRGTEAFF; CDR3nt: TGTGCCAGCAGCTTAGGCGGGGGGCGCGGAACTGAAGCTTTCTTT
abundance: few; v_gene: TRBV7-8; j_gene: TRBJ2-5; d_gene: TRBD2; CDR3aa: CASSLAQLAGGLQETQYF; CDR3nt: TGTGCCAGCAGCTTAGCGCAACTAGCGGGAGGTCTCCAAGAGACCCAGTACTTC
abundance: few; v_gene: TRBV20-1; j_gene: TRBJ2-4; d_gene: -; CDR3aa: CSARSPDFVGGKILAKNIQYF; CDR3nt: TGCAGTGCTAGATCACCCGACTTTGTAGGCGGGAAAATTTTAGCCAAAAACATTCAGTACTTC
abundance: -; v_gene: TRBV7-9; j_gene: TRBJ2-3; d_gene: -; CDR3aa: CASSLTGSLTDTQYF; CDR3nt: TGTGCCAGCAGCTTAACGGGGAGCTTAACAGATACGCAGTATTTT
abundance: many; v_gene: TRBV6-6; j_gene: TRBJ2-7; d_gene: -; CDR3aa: CASSYSTADSYEQYF; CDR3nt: TGTGCCAGCAGTTACTCGACAGCAGATTCCTACGAGCAGTACTTC
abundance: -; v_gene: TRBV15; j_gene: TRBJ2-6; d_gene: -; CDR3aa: CASIRRGANVLTF; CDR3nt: TGTGCCAGCATCCGACGGGGGGCCAACGTCCTGACTTTC
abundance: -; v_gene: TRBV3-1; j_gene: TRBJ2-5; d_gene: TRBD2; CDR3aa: CASSPSGAQETQYF; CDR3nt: TGTGCCAGCAGCCCTAGCGGGGCCCAAGAGACCCAGTACTTC
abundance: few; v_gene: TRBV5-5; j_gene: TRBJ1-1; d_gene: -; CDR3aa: CASSGPAVYEAFF; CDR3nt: TGTGCCAGCAGCGGACCAGCAGTTTATGAAGCTTTCTTT
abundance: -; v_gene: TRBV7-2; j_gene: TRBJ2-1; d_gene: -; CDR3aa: CASSAYIDNEQFF; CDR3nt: TGTGCCAGCAGCGCGTATATCGACAATGAGCAGTTCTTC
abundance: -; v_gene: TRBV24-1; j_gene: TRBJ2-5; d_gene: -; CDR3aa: CATSVGTEETQYF; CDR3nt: TGTGCCACCAGTGTCGGGACGGAAGAGACCCAGTACTTC
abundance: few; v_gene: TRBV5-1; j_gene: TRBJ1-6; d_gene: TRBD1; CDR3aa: CASSQGQDNSPLHF; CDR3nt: TGCGCCAGCAGCCAGGGACAGGATAATTCACCCCTCCACTTT
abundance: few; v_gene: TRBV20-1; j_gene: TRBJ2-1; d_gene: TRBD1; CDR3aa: CSALTGVNNEQFF; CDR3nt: TGCAGTGCACTGACAGGGGTGAACAATGAGCAGTTCTTC
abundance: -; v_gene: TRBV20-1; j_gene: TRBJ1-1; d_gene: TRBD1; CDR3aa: CSARGPQGPEAFF; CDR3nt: TGCAGTGCTAGAGGCCCACAGGGGCCTGAAGCTTTCTTT
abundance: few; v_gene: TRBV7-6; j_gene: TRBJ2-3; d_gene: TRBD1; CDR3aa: CASSLAGTGGSDTQYF; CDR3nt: TGTGCCAGCAGCTTGGCCGGGACAGGGGGCTCAGATACGCAGTATTTT
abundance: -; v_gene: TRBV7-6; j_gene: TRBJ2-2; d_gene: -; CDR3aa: CASSRRRTGELFF; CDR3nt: TGTGCCAGCAGCCGCCGGCGAACCGGGGAGCTGTTTTTC
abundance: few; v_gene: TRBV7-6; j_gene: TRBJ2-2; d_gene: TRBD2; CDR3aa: CASSERLAGGPGELFF; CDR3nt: TGTGCCAGCTCGGAGAGACTAGCGGGGGGGCCCGGGGAGCTGTTTTTT
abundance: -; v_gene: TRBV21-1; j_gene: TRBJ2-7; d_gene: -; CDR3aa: CASSKEGRWSYEQYF; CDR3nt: TGTGCCAGCAGCAAAGAAGGGAGATGGTCCTACGAGCAGTACTTC
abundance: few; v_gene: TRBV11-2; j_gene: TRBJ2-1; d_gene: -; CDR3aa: CASRGEQFF; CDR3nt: TGTGCCAGCAGGGGTGAGCAGTTCTTC
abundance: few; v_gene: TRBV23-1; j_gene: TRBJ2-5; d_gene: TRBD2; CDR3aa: CANLAGRLETQYF; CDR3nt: TGCGCCAACCTAGCGGGACGGTTAGAGACCCAGTACTTC
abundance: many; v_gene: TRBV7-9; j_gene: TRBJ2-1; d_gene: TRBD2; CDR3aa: CASSLSSSGSEDEQFF; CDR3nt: TGTGCCAGCAGCTTATCGTCTAGCGGGAGTGAGGATGAGCAGTTCTTC
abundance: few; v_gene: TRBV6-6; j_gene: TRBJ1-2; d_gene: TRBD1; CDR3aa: CASSLGQASNYGYTF; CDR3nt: TGTGCCAGCAGTTTGGGACAGGCCTCTAACTATGGCTACACCTTC